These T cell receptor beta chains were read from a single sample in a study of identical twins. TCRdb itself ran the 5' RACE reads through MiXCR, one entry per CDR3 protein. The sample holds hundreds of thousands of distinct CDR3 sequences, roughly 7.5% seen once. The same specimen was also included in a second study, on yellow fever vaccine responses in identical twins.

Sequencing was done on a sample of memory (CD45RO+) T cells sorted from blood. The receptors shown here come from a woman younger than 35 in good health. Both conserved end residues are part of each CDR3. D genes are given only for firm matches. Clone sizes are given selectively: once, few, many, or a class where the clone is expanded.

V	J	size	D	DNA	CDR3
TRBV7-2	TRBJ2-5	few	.	TGTGCCAGCAGCCTAACGGGCGGGGGCAGTGCGGGAGCAAGGGAGACCCAGTACTTC	CASSLTGGGSAGARETQYF
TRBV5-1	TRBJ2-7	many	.	TGCGCCAGCAGCTTGGACACCAGAGATCACGAGCAGTACTTC	CASSLDTRDHEQYF
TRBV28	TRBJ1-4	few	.	TGTGCCAGCAGTTTGTTCCGGGAAAAACTGTTTTTT	CASSLFREKLFF
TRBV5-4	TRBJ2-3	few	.	TGTGCCAGCAGCTTGCCAGGTCCAGATACGCAGTATTTT	CASSLPGPDTQYF
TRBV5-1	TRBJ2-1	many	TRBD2	TGCGCCAGCAGCGTCCTACTAGCGGGGGGCCACAATGAGCAGTTCTTC	CASSVLLAGGHNEQFF
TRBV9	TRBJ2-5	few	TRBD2	TGTGCCAGCAGCGTAGGAACTAGCGGGATTCAAGAGACCCAGTACTTC	CASSVGTSGIQETQYF
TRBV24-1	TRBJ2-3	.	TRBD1	TGTGCCACCAGTGATCCGGGACAGGGGGCCTCAGATACGCAGTATTTT	CATSDPGQGASDTQYF
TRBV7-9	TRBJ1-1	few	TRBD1	TGTGCCAGCAGCTTAAACAGGGGGAGAACCTCGGAAGCTTTCTTT	CASSLNRGRTSEAFF
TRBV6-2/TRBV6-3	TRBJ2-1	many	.	TGTGCCAGCACCCCGGACAGTTACAATGAGCAGTTCTTC	CASTPDSYNEQFF
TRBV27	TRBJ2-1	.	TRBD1	TGTGCCAGCAGTCTAGGGACAGGCGGCGAGCAGTTCTTC	CASSLGTGGEQFF
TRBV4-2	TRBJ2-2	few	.	TGTGCCAGCAGCCGCGGGGACGGGAACACCGGGGAGCTGTTTTTT	CASSRGDGNTGELFF
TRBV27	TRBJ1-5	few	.	TGTGCCAGCAGCCTCTCCGGGCCCTTGGGGCCCCAGCATTTT	CASSLSGPLGPQHF
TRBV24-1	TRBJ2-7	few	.	TGTGCCACCAGTGATTCCAACACAGGGTTCGAGCAGTACTTC	CATSDSNTGFEQYF
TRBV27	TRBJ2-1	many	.	TGTGCCAGCAGTCGGGCCGACAGCTCCTACAATGAGCAGTTCTTC	CASSRADSSYNEQFF
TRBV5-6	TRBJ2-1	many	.	TGTGCCAGCAGCCGCCCAAGACAGAACAATGAGCAGTTCTTC	CASSRPRQNNEQFF
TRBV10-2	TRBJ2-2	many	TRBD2	TGCGCCAGCAGTGACCCGGGGGCTAGCGGGCCCACCGGGGAGCTGTTTTTT	CASSDPGASGPTGELFF
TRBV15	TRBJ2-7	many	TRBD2	TGTGCCACCAGCAAGAAGAGCGGGAGTGGAATTACCGAGCAGTACTTC	CATSKKSGSGITEQYF
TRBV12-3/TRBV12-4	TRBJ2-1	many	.	TGTGCCAGCAGCCCTTTAGCAAGGAGGGCAGGGAATGAGCAGTTCTTC	CASSPLARRAGNEQFF
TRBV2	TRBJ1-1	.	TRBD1	TGTGCCAGCAGTGAAGGGACAGGGGGGATCACTGAAGCTTTCTTT	CASSEGTGGITEAFF
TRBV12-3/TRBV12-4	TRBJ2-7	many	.	TGTGCCAGCAGTTTTGGGGGCGCGAGGAACTACGAGCAGTACTTC	CASSFGGARNYEQYF
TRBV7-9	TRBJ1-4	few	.	TGTGCCAGCCAAGGGGATACAACTAATGAAAAACTGTTTTTT	CASQGDTTNEKLFF
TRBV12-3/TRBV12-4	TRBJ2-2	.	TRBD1	TGTGCCAGCAGGAACGCCGGGACAGACACCGGGGAGCTGTTTTTT	CASRNAGTDTGELFF
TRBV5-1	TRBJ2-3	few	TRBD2	TGCGCCAGCAGCTTTTCGGGAGGGCCTGGAGATACGCAGTATTTT	CASSFSGGPGDTQYF
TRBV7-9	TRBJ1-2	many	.	TGTGCCAGCAGCTTCGGAGGAGGGTACTATGGCTACACCTTC	CASSFGGGYYGYTF
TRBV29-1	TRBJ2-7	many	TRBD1	TGCAGCGTTCGCGGACAGGGTCGCTACGAGCAGTACTTC	CSVRGQGRYEQYF
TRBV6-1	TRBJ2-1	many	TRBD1	TGTGCCAGCAGTGGGGGACAGGGCGGATACTACAATGAGCAGTTCTTC	CASSGGQGGYYNEQFF
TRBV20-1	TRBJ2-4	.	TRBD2	TGCAGTGCTGGGGGGGGAGCCAAAAACATTCAGTACTTC	CSAGGGAKNIQYF
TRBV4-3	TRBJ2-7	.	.	TGCGCCAGCAGCCAAGGACTACGACTCTACGAGCAGTACTTC	CASSQGLRLYEQYF
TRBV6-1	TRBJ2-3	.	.	TGTGCCAGCAAGGCCGGGCTTGCCACAGATACGCAGTATTTT	CASKAGLATDTQYF
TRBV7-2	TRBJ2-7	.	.	TGTGCCAGCAGCTTAGTATCTAGCTCCTACGAGCAGTACTTC	CASSLVSSSYEQYF
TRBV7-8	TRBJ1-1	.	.	TGTGCCAGCAGCTTGGGGTGGGGGATATCTAACACTGAAGCTTTCTTT	CASSLGWGISNTEAFF